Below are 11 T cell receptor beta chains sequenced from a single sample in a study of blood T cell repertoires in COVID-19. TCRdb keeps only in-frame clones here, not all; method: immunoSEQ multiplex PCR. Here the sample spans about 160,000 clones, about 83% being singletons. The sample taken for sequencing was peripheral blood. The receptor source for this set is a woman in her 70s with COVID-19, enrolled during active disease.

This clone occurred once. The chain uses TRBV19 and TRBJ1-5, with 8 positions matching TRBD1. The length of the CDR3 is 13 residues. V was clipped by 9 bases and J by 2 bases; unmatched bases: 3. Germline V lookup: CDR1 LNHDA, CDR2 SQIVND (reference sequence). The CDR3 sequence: CASKDRGNQPQHF. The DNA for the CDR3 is TGTGCCAGCAAGGACAGGGGCAATCAGCCCCAGCATTTT.

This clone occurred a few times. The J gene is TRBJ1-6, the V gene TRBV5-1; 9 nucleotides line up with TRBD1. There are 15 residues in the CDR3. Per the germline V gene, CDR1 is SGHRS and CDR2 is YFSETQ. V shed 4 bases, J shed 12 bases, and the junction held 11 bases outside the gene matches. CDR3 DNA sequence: TGCGCCAGCAGCCCGGCGGGACAGGGAGTGGGACCCCTCCACTTT. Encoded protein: CASSPAGQGVGPLHF.

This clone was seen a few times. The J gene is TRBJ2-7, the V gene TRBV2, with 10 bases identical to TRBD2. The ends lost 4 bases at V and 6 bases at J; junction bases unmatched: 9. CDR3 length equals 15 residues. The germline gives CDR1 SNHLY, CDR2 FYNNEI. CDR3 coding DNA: TGTGCCAGCAGTGCCAAACTAGCGGGGTTGCCCGAGCAGTACTTC. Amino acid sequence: CASSAKLAGLPEQYF.

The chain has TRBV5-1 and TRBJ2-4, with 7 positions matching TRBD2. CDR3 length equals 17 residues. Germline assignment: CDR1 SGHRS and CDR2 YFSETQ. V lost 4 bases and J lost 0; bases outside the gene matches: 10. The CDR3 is CASSPKAGREAKNIQYF. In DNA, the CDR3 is TGCGCCAGCAGCCCCAAGGCAGGGAGGGAAGCCAAAAACATTCAGTACTTC.

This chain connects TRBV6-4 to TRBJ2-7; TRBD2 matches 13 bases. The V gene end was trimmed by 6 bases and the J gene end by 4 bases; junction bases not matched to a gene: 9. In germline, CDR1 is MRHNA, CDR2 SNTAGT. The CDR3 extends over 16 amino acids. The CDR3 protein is CASSGRTSGGEYEQYF. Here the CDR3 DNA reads TGTGCCAGCAGCGGACGTACTAGCGGGGGGGAATACGAGCAGTACTTC.

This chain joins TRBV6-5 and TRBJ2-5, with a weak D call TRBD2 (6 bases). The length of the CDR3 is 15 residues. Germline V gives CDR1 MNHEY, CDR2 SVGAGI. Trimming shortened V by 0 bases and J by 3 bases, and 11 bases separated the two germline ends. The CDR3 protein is CASSYSGGGEETQYF. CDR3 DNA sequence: TGTGCCAGCAGTTACTCGGGTGGCGGGGAAGAGACCCAGTACTTC.

CDR3 protein: CASSPLGTGGLYEQYF. Here the CDR3 DNA reads TGTGCCAGCTCACCGCTCGGGACAGGGGGCTTGTACGAGCAGTACTTC. V is TRBV18 and J is TRBJ2-7; TRBD1 agrees at 12 bases. Germline lookup yields CDR1 KGHSH and CDR2 LQKENI. The ends lost 3 bases at V and 4 bases at J; junction bases unmatched: 7. CDR3 size: 16 residues.

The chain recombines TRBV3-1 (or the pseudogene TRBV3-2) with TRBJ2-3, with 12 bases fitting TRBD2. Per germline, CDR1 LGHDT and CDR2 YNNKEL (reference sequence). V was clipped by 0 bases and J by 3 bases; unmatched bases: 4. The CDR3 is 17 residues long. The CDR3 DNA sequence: TGTGCCAGCAGCCAAGATCCTAGCGGGGGGGCGACAGATACGCAGTATTTT. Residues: CASSQDPSGGATDTQYF.

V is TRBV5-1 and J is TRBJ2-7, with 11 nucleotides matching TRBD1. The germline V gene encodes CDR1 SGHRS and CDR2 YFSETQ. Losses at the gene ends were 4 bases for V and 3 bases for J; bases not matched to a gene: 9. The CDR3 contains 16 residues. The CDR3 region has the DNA TGCGCCAGCAGCCCCCTCGGACAGGGGGCGGGCTACGAGCAGTACTTC. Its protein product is CASSPLGQGAGYEQYF.

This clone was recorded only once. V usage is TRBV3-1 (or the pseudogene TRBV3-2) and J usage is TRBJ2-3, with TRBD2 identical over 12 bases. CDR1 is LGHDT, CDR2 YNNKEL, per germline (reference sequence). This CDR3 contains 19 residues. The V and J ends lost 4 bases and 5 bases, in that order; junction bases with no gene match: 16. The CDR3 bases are TGTGCCAGCAGCCCCTCCCGAAGGCTAGCGGGGGGGCAGGGAGATACGCAGTATTTT. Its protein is CASSPSRRLAGGQGDTQYF.

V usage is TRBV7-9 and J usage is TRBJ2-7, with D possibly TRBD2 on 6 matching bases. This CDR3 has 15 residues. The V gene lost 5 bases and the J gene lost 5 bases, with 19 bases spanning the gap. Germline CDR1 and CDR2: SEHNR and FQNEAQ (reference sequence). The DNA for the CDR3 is TGTGCCAGCAGCCCCCTAGGGACGGCGGGAAACGAGCAGTACTTC. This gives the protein CASSPLGTAGNEQYF.